This T cell receptor (beta chain) comes out of a study of blood T cell repertoires in COVID-19 (dated by TCRdb to between 2020 and 2021). General notes on the study: Samples covering the acute and convalescent phases of COVID-19 were provided by collaborators in the United States, Italy and Spain. Where available, HLA class I and class II types were taken from metadata supplied by the sample provider and were not determined by assay-based typing. The repertoires were made available in a free public database intended to serve as a resource for research on the immune response to SARS-CoV-2. A de-identified subject ID, COVID-19 status, age in years and sex were almost always included in the sample metadata. The dataset comprised deeply sampled blood TCRbeta repertoires from subjects exposed to, actively infected with, or recovered from COVID-19. The samples were drawn from the first 160 participants of the ongoing ImmuneRACE study and from some 1,300 subjects provided by 6 global collaborators. The material from the prospective study consisted of cDNA or gDNA derived from T cells, B-cell-depleted T cells, or PBMCs. The research as a whole found: How much clinical and demographic metadata was included differed by source and by participant, and the metadata was provided uncurated.

This clone showed up just once. Its antigen specificity is not known. No base quality information exists; no much larger clone differs at one position. The immunoSEQ Assay, a bias-controlled multiplex PCR, was used to amplify TCRbeta CDR3 regions from genomic DNA. In the paper's pipeline: Within the assay, amplification of reference gene primers was used to estimate how many nucleated cells each sample contained. To quantify the absolute abundance of each unique TCRbeta CDR3 rearrangement, sequence reads were collapsed and filtered. For each sample, productive Simpson clonality was calculated as the square root of Simpson's diversity index over productive rearrangements. TCRdb re-hosts the immuneACCESS table, in-frame sequences only. Its copies lack some clones; in the studies checked, an unresolved V gene accounts for under half of them, and the cause for the rest is not known. That table furnishes V, J and clone size, whereas the DNA furnished D and trimming. The sample contains 120,000 to 150,000 clones, just under 85% of them found a single time. The top ten hold around 6.5% of the sample.

Participants in the prospective study were enrolled through a virtual design, were aged roughly 18 to 90 years, and lived in about two dozen United States geographic areas. In the prospective study, participants were assigned to cohorts based on the clinical history participants reported in a screening survey and a study questionnaire. For ImmuneRACE Cohort 3, a participant was defined as recovered based on two consecutive negative NP/OP PCR tests, clearance by a healthcare professional, or resolution of symptoms. In the prospective study, mobile phlebotomists collected whole blood, serum and a nasopharyngeal or oropharyngeal swab from each participant. Participants in the prospective study had the option to provide additional blood draws and questionnaires over an approximately two-month period. Before DNA extraction, prospective study blood samples were shipped either frozen or at room temperature.

V is pruned by 2 bases and J by 2 bases, leaving 7 bases of the junction without a gene match. Taken from the germline V gene (reference sequence), the CDR1 and CDR2 loops are LNHNV and YYDKDF. Including cysteine and phenylalanine, the CDR3 has 17 amino acids. The retained sequence is limited to the CDR3, 51 bases, with the frame set at the first base. The sample comprised PBMCs or T cells enriched from blood (not recorded which). This TCR derives from a woman aged 40 to 50 who had recovered from COVID-19. Recombination joined TRBV15 with TRBJ1-3, and 9 junctional nucleotides match TRBD1. For the CDR3, the sequence is CATSRPLQGAAGNTIYF. The sequence in DNA is TGTGCCACCAGCAGACCCCTACAGGGGGCGGCTGGAAACACCATATATTTT.